The T cell receptor (beta chain) described here comes from a study of breast tumors, draining lymph nodes, adjacent tissues. Remarks on this clonotype: Its cognate antigen is unknown.

V lost 2 bases and J 3 bases, leaving 7 bases between the germline ends. Germline V lookup: CDR1 SGHTA, CDR2 FQGNSA. The CDR3 has 13 amino acids. TCRdb analysed the multiplex PCR reads with MiXCR anew, one entry per CDR3 protein. This sample has 190,000 or so distinct CDR3 sequences, with 31% found just once. Broader study findings: Data only fit, rather than demonstrated, lymph node origin of most tumor T cells. Luminal-like breast cancer showed significantly higher tumor–nontumor repertoire similarity than basal-like. Most tumor T cells seemingly derive from lymph node, then expand in tumor. Tumors had less TCR diversity than lymph nodes, more than nontumor tissue.

Breast cancer patients provided tissue from their axillary draining lymph nodes. This TCR derives from a female donor with breast cancer. Some clones in this sample may be carry-over from other donors' samples. The V call is TRBV7-2, the J call TRBJ2-5, with D perhaps TRBD2 (6 bases). The sample comprised axillary lymph node tissue. The CDR3 nucleotides read TGTGCCAGCAGCTTATGGGGGGAAGAGACCCAGTACTTC. It yields the protein CASSLWGEETQYF.